This TCR beta chain stems from a study of read filtering for tumor transcriptome and immune sequencing. Across the whole study: Among patients, approximately 17 were male and some 15 female, aged roughly 40 to 90 (mean around 61). After DNase treatment, RNA was made into whole-transcriptome libraries. General observations from the study: Roughly 82% of IR-seq clonotypes had a single read, yet these held roughly 3.3% of reads. Compared with RNA-seq, IR-seq gave much higher clonotype depth and reliability.

The CDR3 runs 16 residues. V gave up 6 bases and J gave up 0 bases; unmatched junction bases: 5. CDR1 DFQATT and CDR2 SNEGSKA come from the germline V gene (reference sequence). This library used approximately 0.4 ug RNA and molecular barcoded adaptors spanning alpha/delta and beta/gamma chains. One entry per CDR3 protein results from TCRdb running MiXCR on the reads. The table records around 38,000 distinct CDR3 sequences, approximately 15% of them present only once. The table lists this clonotype with many counts. The target antigen is unknown. This clonotype was obtained from a donor at least 40 years old with multiple myeloma. The chain combines TRBV20-1 with TRBJ2-1; 13 bases align to TRBD2. The specimen sequenced was a population of CD138-negative cells sorted from bone marrow. The CDR3 bases are TGCAGTGCCAGGACTAGCGGGGGACCCTCCTACAATGAGCAGTTCTTC. It encodes CSARTSGGPSYNEQFF.